These 8 T cell receptor beta chains were sequenced from one sample in a study of molecular identifiers for immune sequencing clone quantification. TCRdb reprocessed the PCR reads via MiXCR and lists one record per CDR3 protein. The repertoire holds some 70,000 distinct CDR3 sequences, around 18% seen once, with approximately 1.5% in the top ten. The specimen sequenced was naive CD8+ T cells from blood, with Jurkat cell RNA spiked in. Noted subset: FACS-sorted CD8+CD4-CCR7+CD45RA+ naive T cells. The receptors here all came from a human donor in good health. Some libraries in this study had Jurkat cell RNA spiked in.

This clonotype was seen ten or more times. The rearrangement links TRBV7-9 to TRBJ2-7; D unclear. V dropped 3 bases and J dropped 2 bases, with 8 bases sitting between them. The CDR3 runs to 13 residues. In germline, CDR1 is SEHNR, CDR2 FQNEAQ (reference sequence). CDR3 protein: CASSLARAYEQYF. The CDR3 coding sequence is TGTGCCAGCAGCTTGGCCCGGGCCTACGAGCAGTACTTC.

This clonotype was counted at least ten times. The chain recombines TRBV25-1 with TRBJ2-1; D is possibly TRBD2 (6 bases). Germline CDR1 is MGHDK and CDR2 is SYGVNS. Trimming removed 8 bases at V and 2 bases at J, with 16 bases between. CDR3 length equals 15 residues. This chain's CDR3 is CASLGLSGTYNEQFF. The CDR3 DNA follows: TGTGCCAGCTTAGGACTATCGGGTACCTACAATGAGCAGTTCTTC.

The chain combines TRBV11-2 with TRBJ2-2; no firm D call. The CDR3 contains 13 residues. Germline V gene lookup returns CDR1 SGHAT and CDR2 FQNNGV. Trimming shortened V by 0 bases and J by 3 bases, and 2 bases separated the two germline ends. This CDR3 reads CASSLEDTGELFF. The CDR3 DNA sequence: TGTGCCAGCAGCTTAGAAGACACCGGGGAGCTGTTTTTT.

Remarks on this clonotype: A much larger clone is a single base away; this may be a read error. V usage is TRBV4-1 and J usage is TRBJ1-1; perhaps TRBD1 as D (5 bases). CDR1 and CDR2 (germline): MGHRA, YSYEKL. The length of the CDR3 is 14 residues. With 4 bases removed from V and 4 bases from J, the gap between germline ends came to 13 bases. CDR3 bases: TGCGCCAGCAGCCCGCCCATGAGGGGCACTGAAGCTTTCTTT. Its protein is CASSPPMRGTEAFF.

This clonotype was picked up many times. This sequence joins TRBV9 and TRBJ2-5; D uncertain. The V gene lost 4 bases and the J gene lost 5 bases, with 18 bases spanning the gap. CDR1 and CDR2 from the germline V gene are SGDLS and YYNGEE. There are 15 residues in the CDR3. CDR3 sequence (DNA): TGTGCCAGCAGCCCCCCCTACGGAATCCAGGAGACCCAGTACTTC. Translating it yields CASSPPYGIQETQYF.

This clonotype has ten or more counts. The chain recombines TRBV29-1 with TRBJ1-5; D is unclear. Trimming pared 4 bases from V and 3 bases from J, leaving 10 bases between. Germline CDR1 and CDR2: SQVTM and ANQGSEA. The CDR3 consists of 13 residues. In DNA, the CDR3 is TGCAGCGTTGGCCCCGGGGACAATCAGCCCCAGCATTTT. It encodes CSVGPGDNQPQHF.

This clonotype was counted many times. The chain combines TRBV7-2 with TRBJ1-6; D gene unclear. V shed 5 bases and J shed 1 base, with 12 bases lying between them. This CDR3 contains 16 residues. Germline V gene data show CDR1 as SGHTA and CDR2 as FQGNSA. CDR3 DNA: TGTGCCAGCAGCACGACGGCAGCTTCCTATAATTCACCCCTCCACTTT. Its protein is CASSTTAASYNSPLHF.

This clonotype appeared many times. The CDR3 bases are TGTGCCAGCAGCCCAGGTTTGGATACGCAGTATTTT. It specifies CASSPGLDTQYF. This sequence joins TRBV6-1 and TRBJ2-3, with unresolved D. Germline V lookup: CDR1 MNHNS, CDR2 SASEGT. With 6 bases removed from V and 6 bases from J, the gap between germline ends came to 10 bases. This CDR3 region has 12 residues.